This T cell receptor (beta chain) came from a study of T cell repertoires in cytomegalovirus infection. For the study at large: The authors used CMV epitopes that were HLA-C-restricted (recently identified) and HLA-B-restricted (well studied).

The CDR3 consists of 15 residues. From germline, CDR1 is ENHRY and CDR2 SYGVKD. V was shortened by 4 bases and J by 2 bases, with 14 bases between the two germline ends. In its sample, this clonotype was seen many times. Its specificity is unknown. TCRdb passed the reads through MiXCR, listing each CDR3 protein once. The table shows around 900,000 distinct CDR3 sequences, with roughly 31% occurring only once. Here the sequenced sample was cultured CD8+ T cells from PBMCs, taken from culture after CMV antigen stimulation. The receptor comes from a human donor in good health (CMV status not recorded). Some clones in this sample may be carry-over from other donors' samples. The chain has TRBV10-3 and TRBJ1-2, with D perhaps TRBD1 (5 bases). The CDR3 region is CAISADNDRNYGYTF. The CDR3 DNA sequence: TGTGCCATCAGTGCCGATAACGACAGAAACTATGGCTACACCTTC.